Each of the 12 T cell receptor beta chains below was sequenced from the same sample in a study of kidney transplant recipient with SARS-CoV-2 infection. TCRdb itself ran the reads through MiXCR, one entry per CDR3 protein. The repertoire includes under 300,000 distinct CDR3 sequences, 25% to 30% of them detected once, and around 6.8% sits in the top ten. The starting material was a blood sample, obtained at baseline and on day 111 from a kidney transplant recipient. Receptors were obtained from a male patient aged 25-45 years who had COVID-19 and was a kidney transplant recipient. Some T cells may originate from the graft donor.

Points on this clonotype: A much larger clone is a single base away; this may be a read error. For the CDR3, the DNA is TGTGCCACCAGCCCCTACCGGAACTGGATGAACACTGAAGCTTTCTTT. This sequence encodes CATSPYRNWMNTEAFF. This chain uses TRBV2 with TRBJ1-1; D is undetermined. Germline CDR1 reads SNHLY; CDR2 reads FYNNEI. V lost 10 bases and J 0 bases, leaving 21 bases between the germline ends. This CDR3 spans 16 amino acids.

This clonotype was picked up many times. V is TRBV7-6 and J is TRBJ1-5; D unresolved. V lost 5 bases, J lost 4 bases, and 21 bases lay in between. CDR1 is SGHVS and CDR2 is FNYEAQ in the germline V gene. The CDR3 is made up of 17 amino acids. The CDR3 DNA reads as TGTGCCAGCAGCCCCAACCTGGGCGCCCCGAGTAATCAGCCCCAGCATTTT. Translation: CASSPNLGAPSNQPQHF. The whole variable domain, filled in from reference TRBV7-6 and TRBJ1-5, reads GAGVSQSPRYKVTKRGQDVALRCDPISGHVSLYWYRQALGQGPEFLTYFNYEAQQDKSGLPNDRFSAERPEGSISTLTIQRTEQRDSAMYRCASSPNLGAPSNQPQHFGDGTRLSIL.

With respect to this clonotype: This sequence may be a read error, since a much larger clone differs from it by one base. The chain links TRBV3-1 to TRBJ2-4; D is undetermined. CDR3 length: 17 residues. V gave up 5 bases and J gave up 13 bases, with 30 bases separating them. The germline V gene has CDR1 LGHDT and CDR2 YNNKEL (reference sequence). The CDR3 here is CASSGLIPISFSEAQYF. The CDR3 nucleotides read TGTGCCAGCAGCGGGCTAATTCCCATTTCTTTCTCTGAGGCCCAGTACTTC.

In this sample, this clonotype turned up many times. The CDR3 bases are TGCGCCAGCAGTGCGCTTGGGACGGCGGGCAATGAGCAGTTCTTC. It encodes CASSALGTAGNEQFF. The chain combines TRBV10-1 with TRBJ2-1, with D perhaps matching TRBD1 or TRBD2 (5 bases each). CDR1 and CDR2 (germline): WNHNN, SYGVQD (reference sequence). This CDR3 is built from 15 residues. Trimming removed 4 bases at V and 6 bases at J, with 16 bases between.

Many counts were recorded for this clonotype. V and J are TRBV5-3 and TRBJ1-2; D is uncertain. TRBV5-3 is labeled an ORF, and its function is uncertain. The CDR3 runs 16 residues. V was pared by 7 bases and J by 4 bases, with 23 bases between. CDR3 loop: CARELRVVRKTYGYTF. In nucleotides, the CDR3 is TGTGCCAGAGAACTTAGAGTGGTGAGAAAGACCTATGGCTACACCTTC.

Concerning this clonotype itself: Possible read error: a much larger clone is one base away. No conserved phenylalanine or tryptophan ends this CDR3, so it is likely a read error. The rearrangement joins TRBV15 to TRBJ1-2, with D unclear. The CDR3 runs to 17 residues. Germline V gene lookup returns CDR1 LNHNV and CDR2 YYDKDF (reference sequence). The V and J ends lost 5 bases and 4 bases respectively, with 23 bases between them. CDR3 sequence (DNA): TGTGCCACCAGCCCAGGCTTAAGGTGTGGAAAGACCTATGGCTACACCCTC. This codes for CATSPGLRCGKTYGYTL.

About this clonotype: This may be a read error, as it is one base from a much larger clone. The CDR3 carries no conserved terminal phenylalanine or tryptophan, so it likely arises from a read error. The gene calls are TRBV6-2 or TRBV6-3 and TRBJ2-1; 7 bases align to TRBD1. The CDR3 runs to 13 residues. Losses at the gene ends were 7 bases for V and 8 bases for J; bases not matched to a gene: 8. CDR1 is MNHEY, CDR2 SVGEGT, per germline. CDR3 sequence: CASTSTGPYEQFL. CDR3 bases: TGTGCCAGCACCTCGACAGGGCCGTATGAGCAGTTCCTC.

This clonotype has ten or more counts. The chain recombines TRBV7-6 with TRBJ2-1; perhaps TRBD2 as D (5 bases). The CDR3 loop spans 15 amino acids. Germline CDR1 SGHVS, CDR2 FNYEAQ. Trimming pared 5 bases from V and 8 bases from J, leaving 19 bases between. CDR3 sequence: CASSHGAGLVDEQFF. DNA for the CDR3: TGTGCCAGCAGCCATGGCGCGGGTCTGGTGGATGAGCAGTTCTTC.

This clonotype was counted many times. The J gene is TRBJ2-2, the V gene TRBV3-1; D is unclear. Germline V gives CDR1 LGHDT, CDR2 YNNKEL (reference sequence). Trimming shortened V by 4 bases and J by 5 bases, and 23 bases separated the two germline ends. The CDR3 contains 18 residues. The DNA of the CDR3 is TGTGCCAGCAGCCCGCCAGGTCCCATTTCAGGCTTGACCGGGGAGCTGTTTTTT. Encoded protein: CASSPPGPISGLTGELFF.

This clonotype was detected only a few times. The V and J genes are TRBV10-3 and TRBJ2-1, with D maybe TRBD2 (6 bases). The CDR3 contains 14 residues. V lost 6 bases to trimming and J lost 7 bases, with 16 bases between them. Germline loops: CDR1 ENHRY, CDR2 SYGVKD. The CDR3 bases are TGTGCCATCAGGGATTCCGGGACTCCGAATGAGCAGTTCTTC. The encoded protein is CAIRDSGTPNEQFF.

This clonotype was observed at least ten times. The gene calls are TRBV6-5 and TRBJ2-7; D not resolved. The V gene's germline CDR1 is MNHEY and CDR2 SVGAGI. V gave up 4 bases and J gave up 0 bases, with 16 bases separating them. This CDR3 has 16 residues. Here the CDR3 reads CASSSTRTDSSYEQYF. Written as DNA, the CDR3 is TGTGCCAGCAGTTCCACCCGGACCGATAGCTCCTACGAGCAGTACTTC.

A remark on this clonotype: A read error may explain this, as a much larger clone is one base away. The CDR3 ends on some other residue instead of the conserved phenylalanine or tryptophan, so this is likely a read error. V is TRBV7-9 and J is TRBJ1-1; the D gene is possibly TRBD1 (5 bases). Trimming took 5 bases from V and 1 from J, leaving 11 bases between them. Germline CDR1 is SEHNR and CDR2 is FQNEAQ (reference sequence). This CDR3 spans 14 amino acids. CDR3 region: CASSEGPANTEAFL. The CDR3 nucleotides read TGTGCCAGCAGCGAGGGACCCGCGAACACTGAAGCTTTCCTT.